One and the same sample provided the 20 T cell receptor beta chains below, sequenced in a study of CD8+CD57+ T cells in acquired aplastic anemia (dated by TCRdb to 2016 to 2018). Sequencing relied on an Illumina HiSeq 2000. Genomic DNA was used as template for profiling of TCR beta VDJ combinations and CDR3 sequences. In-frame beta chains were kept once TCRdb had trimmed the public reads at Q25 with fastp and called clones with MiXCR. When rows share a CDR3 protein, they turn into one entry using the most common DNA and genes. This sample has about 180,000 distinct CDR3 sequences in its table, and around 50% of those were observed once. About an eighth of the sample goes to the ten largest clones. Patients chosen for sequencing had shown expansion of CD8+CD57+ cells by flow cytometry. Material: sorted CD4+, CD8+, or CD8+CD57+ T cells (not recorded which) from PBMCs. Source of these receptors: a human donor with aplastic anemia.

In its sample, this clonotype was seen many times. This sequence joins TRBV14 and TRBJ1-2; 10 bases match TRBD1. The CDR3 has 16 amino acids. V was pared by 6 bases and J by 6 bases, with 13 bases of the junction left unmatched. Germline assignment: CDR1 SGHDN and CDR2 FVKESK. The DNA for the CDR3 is TGTGCCAGCAGTCCACTCCTACGGACAGGGGGGCATGGCTACACCTTC. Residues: CASSPLLRTGGHGYTF. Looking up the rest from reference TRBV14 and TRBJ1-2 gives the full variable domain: EAGVTQFPSHSVIEKGQTVTLRCDPISGHDNLYWYRRVMGKEIKFLLHFVKESKQDESGMPNNRFLAERTGGTYSTLKVQPAELEDSGVYFCASSPLLRTGGHGYTFGSGTRLTVV.

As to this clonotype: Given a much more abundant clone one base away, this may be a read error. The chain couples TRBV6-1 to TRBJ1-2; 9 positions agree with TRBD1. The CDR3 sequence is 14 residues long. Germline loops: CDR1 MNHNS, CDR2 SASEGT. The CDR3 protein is CASTTGTGWDGCTF. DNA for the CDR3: TGTGCCAGCACCACCGGGACAGGGTGGGATGGCTGCACCTTC.

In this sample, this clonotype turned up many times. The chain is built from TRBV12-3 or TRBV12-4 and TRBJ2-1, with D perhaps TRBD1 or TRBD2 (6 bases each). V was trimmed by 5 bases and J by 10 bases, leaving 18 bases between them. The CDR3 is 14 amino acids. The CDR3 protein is CASSRETGSIEQFF. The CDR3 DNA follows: TGTGCCAGCAGTCGGGAGACAGGTTCAATCGAGCAGTTCTTC.

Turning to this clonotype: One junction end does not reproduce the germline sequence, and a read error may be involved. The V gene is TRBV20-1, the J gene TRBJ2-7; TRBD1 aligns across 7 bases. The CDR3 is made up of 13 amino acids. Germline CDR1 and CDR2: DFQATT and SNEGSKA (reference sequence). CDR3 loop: CSAKGTAFYEQYF. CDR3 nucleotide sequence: TGCAGCGCTAAGGGGACAGCGTTCTACGAGCAGTACTTC.

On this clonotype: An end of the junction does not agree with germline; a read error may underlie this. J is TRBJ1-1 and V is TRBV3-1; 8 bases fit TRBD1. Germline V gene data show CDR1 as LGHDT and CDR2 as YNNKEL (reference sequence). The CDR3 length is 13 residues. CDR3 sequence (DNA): TGTGCCAGCCGGGACAGGACGAACGCTGAAGCTTTCTTT. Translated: CASRDRTNAEAFF. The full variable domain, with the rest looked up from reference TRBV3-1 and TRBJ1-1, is DTAVSQTPKYLVTQMGNDKSIKCEQNLGHDTMYWYKQDSKKFLKIMFSYNNKELIINETVPNRFSPKSPDKAHLNLHINSLELGDSAVYFCASRDRTNAEAFFGQGTRLTVV.

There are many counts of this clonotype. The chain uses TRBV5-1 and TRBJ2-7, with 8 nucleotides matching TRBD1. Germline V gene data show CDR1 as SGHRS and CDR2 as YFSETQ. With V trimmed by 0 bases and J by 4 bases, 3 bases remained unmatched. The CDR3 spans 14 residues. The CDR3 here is CASSLGTGQYEQYF. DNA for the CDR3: TGCGCCAGCAGCTTGGGGACAGGGCAATACGAGCAGTACTTC.

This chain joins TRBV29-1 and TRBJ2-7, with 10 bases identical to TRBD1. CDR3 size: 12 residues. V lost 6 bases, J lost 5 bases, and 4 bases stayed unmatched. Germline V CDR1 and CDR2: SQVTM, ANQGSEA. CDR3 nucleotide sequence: TGCAGCGTCCGGGACAGGGGTGACGAGCAGTACTTC. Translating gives CSVRDRGDEQYF.

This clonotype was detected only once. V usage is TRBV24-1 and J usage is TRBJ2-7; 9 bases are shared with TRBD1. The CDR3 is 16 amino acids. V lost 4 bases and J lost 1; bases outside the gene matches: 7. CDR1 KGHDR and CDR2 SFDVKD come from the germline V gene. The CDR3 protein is CATSDPPGQGSYEQYF. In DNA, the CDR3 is TGTGCCACCAGTGACCCGCCGGGACAGGGATCCTACGAGCAGTACTTC.

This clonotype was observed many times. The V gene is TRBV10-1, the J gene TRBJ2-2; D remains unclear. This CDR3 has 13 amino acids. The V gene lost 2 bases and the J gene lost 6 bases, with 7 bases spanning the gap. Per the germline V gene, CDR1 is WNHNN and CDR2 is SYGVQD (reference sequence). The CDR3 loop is CASSEAAPGELFF. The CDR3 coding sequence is TGCGCCAGCAGTGAGGCAGCCCCCGGGGAGCTGTTTTTT.

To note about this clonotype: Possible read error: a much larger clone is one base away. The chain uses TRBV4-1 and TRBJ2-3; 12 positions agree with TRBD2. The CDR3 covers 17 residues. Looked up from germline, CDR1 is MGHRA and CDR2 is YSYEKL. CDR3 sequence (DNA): TGCGCCAGCAGCCGCAGGACTAGCGGGGTAGCTACAGGTACGCAGTATTTT. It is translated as CASSRRTSGVATGTQYF.

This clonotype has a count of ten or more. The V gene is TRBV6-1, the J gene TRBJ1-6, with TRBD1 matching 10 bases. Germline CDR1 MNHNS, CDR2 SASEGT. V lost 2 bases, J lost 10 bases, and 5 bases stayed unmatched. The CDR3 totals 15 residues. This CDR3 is CASSERDRGTSPLHF. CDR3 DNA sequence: TGTGCCAGCAGTGAAAGGGACAGGGGTACCTCACCCCTCCACTTT.

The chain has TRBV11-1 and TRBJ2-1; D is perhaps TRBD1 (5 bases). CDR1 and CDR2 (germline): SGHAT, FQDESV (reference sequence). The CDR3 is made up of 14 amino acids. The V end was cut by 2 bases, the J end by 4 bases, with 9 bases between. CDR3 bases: TGTGCCAGCAGCTTAAGTGGGGCTTACAATGAGCAGTTCTTC. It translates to CASSLSGAYNEQFF. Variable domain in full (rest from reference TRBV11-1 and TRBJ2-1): EAEVAQSPRYKITEKSQAVAFWCDPISGHATLYWYRQILGQGPELLVQFQDESVVDDSQLPKDRFSAERLKGVDSTLKIQPAELGDSAMYLCASSLSGAYNEQFFGPGTRLTVL.

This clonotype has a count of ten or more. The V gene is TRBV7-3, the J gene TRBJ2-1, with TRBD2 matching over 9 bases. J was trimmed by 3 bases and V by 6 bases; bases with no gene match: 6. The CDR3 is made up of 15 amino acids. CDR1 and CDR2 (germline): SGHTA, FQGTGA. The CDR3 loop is CASRPAAGGYNEQFF. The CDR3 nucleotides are TGTGCCAGCAGGCCTGCAGCGGGGGGCTACAATGAGCAGTTCTTC. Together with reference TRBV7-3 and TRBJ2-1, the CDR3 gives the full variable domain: GAGVSQTPSNKVTEKGKYVELRCDPISGHTALYWYRQSLGQGPEFLIYFQGTGAADDSGLPNDRFFAVRPEGSVSTLKIQRTERGDSAVYLCASRPAAGGYNEQFFGPGTRLTVL.

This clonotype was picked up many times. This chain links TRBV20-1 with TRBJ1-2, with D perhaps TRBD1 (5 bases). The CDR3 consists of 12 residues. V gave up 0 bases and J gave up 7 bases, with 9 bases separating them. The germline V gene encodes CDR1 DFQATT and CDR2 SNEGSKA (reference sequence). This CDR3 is CSAREGGSGYTF. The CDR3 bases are TGCAGTGCTAGAGAGGGGGGTTCTGGCTACACCTTC.

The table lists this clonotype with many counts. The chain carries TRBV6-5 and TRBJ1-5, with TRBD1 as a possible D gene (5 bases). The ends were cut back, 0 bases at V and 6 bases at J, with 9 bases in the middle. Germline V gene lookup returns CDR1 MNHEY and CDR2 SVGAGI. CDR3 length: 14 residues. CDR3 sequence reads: CASSYSGPPQPQHF. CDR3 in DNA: TGTGCCAGCAGTTACTCGGGACCACCTCAGCCCCAGCATTTT.

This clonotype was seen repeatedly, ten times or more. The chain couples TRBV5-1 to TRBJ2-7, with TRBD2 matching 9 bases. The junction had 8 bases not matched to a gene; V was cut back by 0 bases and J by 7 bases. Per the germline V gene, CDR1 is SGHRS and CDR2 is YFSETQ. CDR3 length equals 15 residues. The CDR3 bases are TGCGCCAGCAGCTTGGGGACTATGCGGGGGGGAGAGCAGTACTTC. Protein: CASSLGTMRGGEQYF.

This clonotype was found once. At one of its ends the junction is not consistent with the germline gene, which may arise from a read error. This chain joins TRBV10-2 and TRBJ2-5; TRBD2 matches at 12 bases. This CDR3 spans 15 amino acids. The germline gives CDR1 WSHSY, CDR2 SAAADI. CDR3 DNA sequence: TGTGCCAGCAGTGTTGCTAGCGGGGGGGGTGAGACCCAGTACTTC. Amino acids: CASSVASGGGETQYF.

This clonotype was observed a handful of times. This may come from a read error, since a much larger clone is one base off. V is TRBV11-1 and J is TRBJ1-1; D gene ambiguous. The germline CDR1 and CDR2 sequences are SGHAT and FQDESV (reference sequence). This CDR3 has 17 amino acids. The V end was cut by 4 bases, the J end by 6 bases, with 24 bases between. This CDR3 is CASSSRPLGSRYAEAFF. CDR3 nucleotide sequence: TGTGCCAGCAGCTCCAGGCCTTTGGGGTCACGGTACGCTGAAGCTTTCTTT.

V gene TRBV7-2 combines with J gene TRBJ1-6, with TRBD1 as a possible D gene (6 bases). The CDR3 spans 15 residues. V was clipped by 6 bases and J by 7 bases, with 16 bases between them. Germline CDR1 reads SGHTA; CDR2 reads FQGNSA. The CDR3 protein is CASRTPRGRNSPLHF. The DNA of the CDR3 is TGTGCCAGCAGGACCCCCAGGGGTAGGAATTCACCCCTCCACTTT.

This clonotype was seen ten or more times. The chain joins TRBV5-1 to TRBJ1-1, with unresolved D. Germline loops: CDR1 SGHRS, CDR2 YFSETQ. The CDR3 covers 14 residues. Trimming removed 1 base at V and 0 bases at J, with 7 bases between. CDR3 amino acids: CASSLRLLNTEAFF. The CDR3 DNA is TGCGCCAGCAGCTTGCGACTATTGAACACTGAAGCTTTCTTT. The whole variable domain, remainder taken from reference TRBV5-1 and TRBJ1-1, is KAGVTQTPRYLIKTRGQQVTLSCSPISGHRSVSWYQQTPGQGLQFLFEYFSETQRNKGNFPGRFSGRQFSNSRSEMNVSTLELGDSALYLCASSLRLLNTEAFFGQGTRLTVV.